A single sample is the source of the 24 T cell receptor beta chains below, sequenced in a study of graft-versus-host responses after intestinal transplantation. Clones were read by immunoSEQ multiplex PCR, and TCRdb kept only the in-frame ones, dropping some. Of roughly 9,600 clones listed, over 70% were seen once; the top ten hold 20% to 25%. Lymphocytes (intraepithelial and lamina propria) were released by processing the graft tissue. The specimen comprised ileum tissue, sampled roughly 450 days after intestinal transplantation. The receptors originated from a human patient who received an intestinal transplant, so some T cells may come from the graft donor.

V is TRBV28 and J is TRBJ1-2; the D gene is possibly TRBD1 (6 bases). V lost 1 base to trimming and J lost 8 bases, with 14 bases between them. This CDR3 has 14 amino acids. Germline CDR1 reads MDHEN; CDR2 reads SYDVKM. CDR3 protein: CASSLLGGERGYTF. The CDR3 DNA reads TGTGCCAGCAGTTTATTAGGGGGGGAGAGGGGCTACACCTTC.

The V gene is TRBV7-3, the J gene TRBJ2-7; 7 nucleotides line up with TRBD1. Trimming at V came to 8 bases and at J to 0 bases, leaving 4 bases not matched to a gene. This CDR3 spans 13 amino acids. Germline V CDR1 and CDR2: SGHTA, FQGTGA. DNA for the CDR3: TGTGCCAGCGCACAGGGGAGCTCCTACGAGCAGTACTTC. Amino acid sequence: CASAQGSSYEQYF. Full variable domain (outside the CDR3, taken from reference TRBV7-3 and TRBJ2-7): GAGVSQTPSNKVTEKGKYVELRCDPISGHTALYWYRQSLGQGPEFLIYFQGTGAADDSGLPNDRFFAVRPEGSVSTLKIQRTERGDSAVYLCASAQGSSYEQYFGPGTRLTVT.

The genes are TRBV30 and TRBJ1-2; no clear D gene. This CDR3 spans 12 amino acids. V lost 4 bases, J lost 8 bases, and 14 bases lay in between. Germline assignment: CDR1 GTSNPN and CDR2 SVGIG (reference sequence). CDR3 in DNA: TGTGCCTGGAATATAGGTCCCGAGGGCTACACCTTC. Amino acid sequence: CAWNIGPEGYTF.

This clone showed up just a few times. The DNA is omitted, as the CDR3 cannot be located on it reliably, and the CDR3 follows TCRdb's listing. The chain couples TRBV7-9 to TRBJ2-7; the DNA was not compared with TRBD1, the D call given in the table. The germline gives CDR1 SEHNR, CDR2 FQNEAQ (reference sequence). The CDR3 length equals 11 residues, ends included. The CDR3 here is CASSVAEGAHF.

The V and J genes are TRBV14 and TRBJ2-2, with D perhaps matching TRBD1 or TRBD2 (5 bases each). V was shortened by 5 bases and J by 0 bases, with 10 bases between the two germline ends. CDR1 SGHDN and CDR2 FVKESK come from the germline V gene. The CDR3 length is 15 residues. The CDR3: CASSRRGANTGELFF. CDR3 coding DNA: TGTGCCAGCAGCAGACGAGGGGCGAACACCGGGGAGCTGTTTTTT.

This chain links TRBV11-1 with TRBJ2-1, with D possibly being TRBD1 (6 bases). Germline V gene data show CDR1 as SGHAT and CDR2 as FQDESV (reference sequence). The ends were cut back, 5 bases at V and 4 bases at J, with 18 bases in the middle. The CDR3 is 16 residues long. The CDR3 region has the DNA TGTGCCAGCAGCCCAACCTGGGGGCCCCGGTACAATGAGCAGTTCTTC. This encodes CASSPTWGPRYNEQFF.

The CDR3 bases are TGTGCCAGCTCACCGGGACAGCGCACAGATACGCAGTATTTT. This gives the protein CASSPGQRTDTQYF. The chain recombines TRBV18 with TRBJ2-3, with 7 bases identical to TRBD1. Germline CDR1 and CDR2: KGHSH and LQKENI. The CDR3 runs 14 residues. With 3 bases clipped from V and 1 base from J, the junction kept 1 base outside the gene matches.

This chain connects TRBV7-9 to TRBJ2-2; possible D gene TRBD1, 6 bases. Germline values: CDR1 SEHNR, CDR2 FQNEAQ (reference sequence). The CDR3 runs to 14 residues. V was trimmed by 4 bases and J by 3 bases, leaving 9 bases between them. The CDR3 nucleotides read TGTGCCAGCAGCTCCAGGGGTTACACCGGGGAGCTGTTTTTT. This sequence encodes CASSSRGYTGELFF.

The chain uses TRBV7-3 and TRBJ2-3; no definite D call. The germline CDR1 and CDR2 sequences are SGHTA and FQGTGA. The CDR3 loop spans 13 amino acids. Deletions cut 2 bases from V and 2 bases from J, with 5 bases between. CDR3 nucleotide sequence: TGTGCCAGCAGCTTATATGTCACAGATACGCAGTATTTT. Amino acids: CASSLYVTDTQYF.

The chain employs TRBV7-2 and TRBJ2-1; TRBD2 is a possible D gene (5 bases). V was shortened by 2 bases and J by 0 bases, with 11 bases between the two germline ends. The CDR3 extends over 16 amino acids. Germline CDR1 reads SGHTA; CDR2 reads FQGNSA. The CDR3 is CASSLSGVSSYNEQFF. In nucleotides, the CDR3 is TGTGCCAGCAGCTTATCCGGGGTTAGCTCCTACAATGAGCAGTTCTTC.

This chain uses TRBV7-8 with TRBJ2-4; 8 nucleotides match TRBD2. CDR3 length equals 15 residues. CDR1 SGHVS and CDR2 FQNEAQ come from the germline V gene. The V gene end was trimmed by 8 bases and the J gene end by 0 bases; junction bases not matched to a gene: 6. This CDR3 is CASRGRSVAKNIQYF. CDR3 nucleotide sequence: TGTGCCAGCCGCGGGAGGAGTGTAGCCAAAAACATTCAGTACTTC.

On this clone itself: This clone may be a read error of a much larger clone one base away. The chain employs TRBV5-6 and TRBJ1-2, with D possibly TRBD1 on 5 matching bases. CDR3 length: 14 residues. In germline, CDR1 is SGHDT, CDR2 YYEEEE. V was shortened by 3 bases and J by 9 bases, with 18 bases between the two germline ends. For the CDR3, the DNA is TGTGCCAGCAGCTGGGGGACGGCGGTATCTTGCTACACCTTC. As protein: CASSWGTAVSCYTF. Full variable domain (rest looked up from reference TRBV5-6 and TRBJ1-2): DAGVTQSPTHLIKTRGQQVTLRCSPKSGHDTVSWYQQALGQGPQFIFQYYEEEERQRGNFPDRFSGHQFPNYSSELNVNALLLGDSALYLCASSWGTAVSCYTFGSGTRLTVV.

This rearrangement joins TRBV7-2 to TRBJ2-5, with 14 positions matching TRBD2. The CDR3 loop spans 13 amino acids. The J segment lost 4 bases and the V segment lost 9 bases, leaving 1 base of the junction unmatched. The germline CDR1 and CDR2 sequences are SGHTA and FQGNSA. CDR3 sequence: CASGLAGGETQYF. The CDR3 DNA is TGTGCCAGTGGACTAGCGGGGGGAGAGACCCAGTACTTC.

V usage is TRBV7-8 and J usage is TRBJ2-3; TRBD2 matches 8 bases. The CDR3 has 16 residues. Germline loops: CDR1 SGHVS, CDR2 FQNEAQ. J lost 1 base, V lost 4 bases, and 7 bases had no gene match. The CDR3 sequence: CASSSNSGARTDTQYF. The DNA of the CDR3 is TGTGCCAGCAGCTCAAATAGCGGGGCACGCACAGATACGCAGTATTTT.

The gene calls are TRBV7-8 and TRBJ2-1; 15 bases match TRBD2. Germline values: CDR1 SGHVS, CDR2 FQNEAQ. The CDR3 runs to 18 residues. The ends lost 7 bases at V and 3 bases at J; junction bases unmatched: 10. In DNA form, the CDR3 reads TGTGCCAGCAACATGGGACTAGCGGGGGGCCGTTGCTACAATGAGCAGTTCTTC. It encodes CASNMGLAGGRCYNEQFF.

J is TRBJ2-1 and V is TRBV6-6; D is unresolved. Trimming removed 6 bases from V and 0 bases from J, with 9 bases in between. The CDR3 has 14 amino acids. The germline V gene encodes CDR1 MNHNY and CDR2 SVGAGI (reference sequence). The CDR3 sequence: CASRPGSSYNEQFF. The CDR3 nucleotides are TGTGCCAGCAGACCCGGAAGCTCCTACAATGAGCAGTTCTTC.

The chain combines TRBV11-1 with TRBJ1-6; D unclear. Germline CDR1 is SGHAT and CDR2 is FQDESV (reference sequence). The CDR3 loop spans 15 amino acids. With 0 bases removed from V and 3 bases from J, the gap between germline ends came to 6 bases. In DNA form, the CDR3 reads TGTGCCAGCAGCTTAGCGGAGCACTATAATTCACCCCTCCACTTT. Encoded protein: CASSLAEHYNSPLHF.

This chain connects TRBV4-2 to TRBJ2-5; TRBD2 matches at 7 bases. Gene TRBJ2-7 matches the end of the DNA better, so the J call may be wrong. The CDR3 length is 16 residues. The germline CDR1 and CDR2 sequences are LGHNA and YNFKEQ. The CDR3 DNA follows: TGTGCCAGCAGCCAAGAGACTAGCCCTATAGGGTACGAGCAGTACTTC. This gives the protein CASSQETSPIGYEQYF.

This clone turned up a few times. The chain has TRBV5-4 and TRBJ1-2; D is possibly TRBD1 (6 bases). CDR1 is SGHNT and CDR2 is YYREEE in the germline V gene (reference sequence). Trimming took off 0 bases at V and 4 bases at J, with 10 bases between the two ends. This CDR3 comprises 14 residues. As DNA, the CDR3 is TGTGCCAGCAGCTTGGGACAGGAGATCTATGGCTACACCTTC. Its translation is CASSLGQEIYGYTF.

The CDR3 spells CASSPTPYNEQFF. In nucleotides, the CDR3 is TGTGCCAGCAGCCCAACTCCCTACAATGAGCAGTTCTTC. This chain links TRBV9 with TRBJ2-1; D not certain. CDR1 and CDR2 (germline): SGDLS, YYNGEE. There are 13 residues in the CDR3. With 4 bases removed from V and 2 bases from J, the gap between germline ends came to 7 bases.

The chain uses TRBV5-1 and TRBJ1-3; D is unresolved. CDR1 and CDR2 from the germline V gene are SGHRS and YFSETQ. Trimming pared 0 bases from V and 0 bases from J, leaving 10 bases between. This CDR3 comprises 16 residues. The CDR3 spells CASSLGQINSGNTIYF. In nucleotides, the CDR3 is TGCGCCAGCAGCTTGGGCCAGATCAACTCTGGAAACACCATATATTTT.

The chain is built from TRBV7-6 and TRBJ2-7; D is ambiguous. The V and J ends lost 6 bases and 4 bases respectively, with 13 bases between them. CDR3 length equals 13 residues. Germline CDR1 is SGHVS and CDR2 is FNYEAQ. The CDR3 region is CASSHRDGYEQYF. CDR3 DNA: TGTGCCAGCAGTCACCGTGACGGGTACGAGCAGTACTTC.

The V and J genes are TRBV19 and TRBJ2-7; the D is unclear. Per germline, CDR1 LNHDA and CDR2 SQIVND (reference sequence). The CDR3 covers 13 residues. V was cut by 5 bases and J by 3 bases, with 11 bases left in between. The DNA of the CDR3 is TGTGCCAGTAGTGAAAGGACCTACTACGAGCAGTACTTC. Amino acid sequence: CASSERTYYEQYF.

The chain is built from TRBV6-5 and TRBJ2-7, with D possibly being TRBD1 or TRBD2 (7 bases each). The CDR3 length is 15 residues. The V end was cut by 4 bases, the J end by 2 bases, with 15 bases between. Germline V gene lookup returns CDR1 MNHEY and CDR2 SVGAGI. CDR3 sequence reads: CASSSRQGGAYEQYF. CDR3 coding DNA: TGTGCCAGCAGTTCCCGACAGGGAGGGGCCTACGAGCAGTACTTC.